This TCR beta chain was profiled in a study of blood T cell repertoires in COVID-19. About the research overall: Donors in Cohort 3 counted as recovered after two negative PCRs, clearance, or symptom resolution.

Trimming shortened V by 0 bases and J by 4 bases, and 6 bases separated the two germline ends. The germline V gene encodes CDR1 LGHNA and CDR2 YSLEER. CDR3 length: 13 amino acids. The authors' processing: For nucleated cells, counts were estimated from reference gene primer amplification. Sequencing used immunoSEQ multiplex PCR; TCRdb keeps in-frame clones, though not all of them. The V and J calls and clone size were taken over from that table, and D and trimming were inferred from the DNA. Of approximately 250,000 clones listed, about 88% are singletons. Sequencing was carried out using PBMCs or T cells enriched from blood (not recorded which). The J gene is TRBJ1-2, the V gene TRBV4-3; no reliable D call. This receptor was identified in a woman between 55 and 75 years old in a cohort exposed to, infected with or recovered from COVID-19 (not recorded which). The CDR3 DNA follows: TGCGCCAGCAGCCAAGACGCCGGCTATGGCTACACCTTC. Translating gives CASSQDAGYGYTF.